This TCR beta chain was obtained from a study of T cell repertoires in cytomegalovirus infection. Looking at the study overall: Public TCR beta signatures were indicative of both CMV infection and a matching HLA type.

The germline V gene has CDR1 SGHTA and CDR2 FQGTGA. V was pared by 5 bases and J by 4 bases, with 12 bases between. The CDR3 extends over 13 amino acids. One entry per CDR3 protein, called by TCRdb with MiXCR from the reads. This sample has 340,000 or so distinct CDR3 sequences, with 20% to 25% found just once. This clonotype was recorded a few times. Its cognate antigen is unknown. This receptor was identified in a human donor in good health (CMV status not recorded). Some clones in this sample may be carry-over from other donors' samples. The chain links TRBV7-3 to TRBJ2-7; a possible D gene is TRBD1 (5 bases). This sample comprised cultured PBMCs, obtained from culture after CMV antigen stimulation. CDR3 sequence reads: CASSPGHNYEQYF. The CDR3 nucleotides read TGTGCCAGCAGCCCAGGACACAATTACGAGCAGTACTTC.